Listed here are 9 T cell receptor beta chains from one sample, sequenced in a study of T cell repertoires in ileal Crohn's disease. The repertoire was sequenced with immunoSEQ multiplex PCR; TCRdb's copy has only in-frame clones and lacks some. The top ten hold 29% of the sample, which has a few thousand clones, around 69% seen once. This sample's time point: neoterminal ileum biopsy at postoperative endoscopy, about 6 months after surgery. The sequenced sample consisted of ileal tissue. These receptor sequences come from an adult with Crohn's disease.

This clone has only a few counts. The rearrangement links TRBV19 to TRBJ1-1; D uncertain. This CDR3 contains 13 residues. From germline, CDR1 is LNHDA and CDR2 SQIVND (reference sequence). The ends were cut back, 2 bases at V and 7 bases at J, with 11 bases in the middle. The CDR3 DNA is TGTGCCAGTAGTATAACTGGACTCAATGAAGCTTTCTTT. Protein: CASSITGLNEAFF.

V and J are TRBV10-3 and TRBJ1-2; 8 nucleotides match TRBD1. CDR1 is ENHRY, CDR2 SYGVKD, per germline. V shed 3 bases and J 1 base; nucleotides not matched to a gene: 4. CDR3 length: 15 residues. The CDR3 sequence is CAISDLGQGNYGYTF. CDR3 sequence (DNA): TGTGCCATCAGTGACCTCGGACAGGGTAACTATGGCTACACCTTC.

V and J are TRBV4-3 and TRBJ1-2, with D perhaps matching TRBD1 (5 bases). Trimming took 4 bases from V and 1 from J, leaving 16 bases between them. CDR1 is LGHNA, CDR2 YSLEER, per germline. CDR3 length equals 16 residues. The CDR3 DNA reads as TGCGCCAGCAGCCTCGGAACAGGAGATTATAACTATGGCTACACCTTC. This sequence encodes CASSLGTGDYNYGYTF.

The chain couples TRBV4-3 to TRBJ1-1; D call uncertain. V lost 0 bases and J 1 base, leaving 6 bases between the germline ends. In germline, CDR1 is LGHNA, CDR2 YSLEER. This CDR3 is built from 14 residues. The CDR3 is CASSQEWQNTEAFF. CDR3 DNA: TGCGCCAGCAGCCAAGAGTGGCAGAACACTGAAGCTTTCTTT.

V gene TRBV4-2 combines with J gene TRBJ1-2; 7 bases map to TRBD1. The CDR3 contains 17 residues. Germline V gene lookup returns CDR1 LGHNA and CDR2 YNFKEQ. V gave up 6 bases and J gave up 4 bases; unmatched junction bases: 17. DNA of the CDR3: TGTGCCAGCAGTCTATCGCTTACGGCAGGGGGTGCCTATGGCTACACCTTC. Its translation is CASSLSLTAGGAYGYTF.

The J gene is TRBJ1-2, the V gene TRBV18; 10 positions match TRBD1. This CDR3 spans 15 amino acids. From germline, CDR1 is KGHSH and CDR2 LQKENI. The ends lost 6 bases at V and 4 bases at J; junction bases unmatched: 8. CDR3 DNA sequence: TGTGCCAGCTCCCCGGACAGGGGGTCGTTCTATGGCTACACCTTC. Amino acids: CASSPDRGSFYGYTF.

This clone occurred once. The chain carries TRBV27 and TRBJ1-5; D perhaps matches TRBD1 (6 bases). The CDR3 sequence is 14 residues long. Trimming cost V 6 bases and J 0 bases, with 9 bases left between them. Germline CDR1 and CDR2: MNHEY and SMNVEV (reference sequence). The CDR3 sequence is CASRRTDSNQPQHF. In DNA, the CDR3 is TGTGCCAGCAGGCGGACAGATAGCAATCAGCCCCAGCATTTT.

As concerns this clone: At one end, the junction sequence differs from germline, possibly due to a read error. CDR3 DNA sequence: TGTGCCAGCAGCTCCGGGACAGGGTCTCAGCCCCAGCATTTT. Translation: CASSSGTGSQPQHF. This chain connects TRBV5-1 to TRBJ1-5, with 9 bases identical to TRBD1. Per germline, CDR1 SGHRS and CDR2 YFSETQ. The CDR3 is 14 amino acids.

As for this clone: Germline is not matched at one junction end, which may reflect a read error. CDR3 residues: CARREGAAGTQYF. CDR3 sequence (DNA): TGTGCCAGGAGGGAGGGGGCCGCGGGGACCCAGTACTTC. The chain uses TRBV30 and TRBJ2-5; possibly TRBD1 or TRBD2 for D (7 bases each). There are 13 residues in the CDR3. Germline loops: CDR1 GTSNPN, CDR2 SVGIG (reference sequence).